A selection of T cell receptor beta chains follows, all from one sample in a study of T cell changes during pregnancy in multiple sclerosis. The table came from immunoSEQ multiplex PCR; TCRdb's copy has only in-frame clones and leaves some out. The top ten hold 1.6% of the sample, which has nearly 110,000 clones, just under 95% seen once. The source material was peripheral blood, sampled after pregnancy. The receptors were sampled from a female donor with multiple sclerosis, enrolled in a pregnancy study. The CDR3 runs from the conserved cysteine through the conserved F or W. The order of the fields is V gene, clone size, CDR3 length, J gene, D gene, CDR3 DNA, CDR3 protein. D genes are given only for firm matches. The size field is filled for only some rows; it gives once, few, many or a size class.

TRBV9	.	13	TRBJ2-3	.	TGTGCCAGCAGCGTCTCAGGGGAGGATACGCAGTATTTT	CASSVSGEDTQYF
TRBV19	.	14	TRBJ1-2	TRBD1	TGTGCCAGTACCCCGACAGGGGGCGACTATGGCTACACCTTC	CASTPTGGDYGYTF
TRBV19	.	12	TRBJ1-4	.	TGTGCCAGTAGTATAGGCGGTGAAAAACTGTTTTTT	CASSIGGEKLFF
TRBV2	.	16	TRBJ1-4	TRBD1	TGTGCCAGCTCCACGAAACAGGGGTGGGCTAATGAAAAACTGTTTTTT	CASSTKQGWANEKLFF
TRBV6-6	.	14	TRBJ1-1	.	TGTGCCAGCAGTAAGGACACCTCGAACACTGAAGCTTTCTTT	CASSKDTSNTEAFF
TRBV28	.	14	TRBJ1-2	TRBD1	TGTGCCAGCAGTTTACAGGACAGGGTTTTTGGCTACACCTTC	CASSLQDRVFGYTF
TRBV18	.	12	TRBJ1-3	TRBD1	TGTGCCAGCTCACCACCCTCAGGGGGGAGATATTTT	CASSPPSGGRYF
TRBV6-1	.	15	TRBJ1-5	TRBD1	TGTGCCAGCAGGCAGGGGGCAGGAGTGAATCAGCCCCAGCATTTT	CASRQGAGVNQPQHF
TRBV27	few	15	TRBJ1-1	.	TGTGCCAGCAGTTTATCTCCGGGGGGGAACACTGAAGCTTTCTTT	CASSLSPGGNTEAFF
TRBV6-5	.	14	TRBJ1-4	TRBD1	TGTGCCAGCAGGGGACAGGGGGGAGTTGAAAAACTGTTTTTT	CASRGQGGVEKLFF
TRBV5-1	.	15	TRBJ1-4	TRBD1	TGCGCCAGCAGCTTGTCGGGACAGTCCGCTGAAAAACTGTTTTTT	CASSLSGQSAEKLFF